This T cell receptor (beta chain) is drawn from a study of cytomegalovirus exposure and HLA in healthy donors. Study results and caveats: Researchers reported in a later analysis that a missense DCLRE1C variant was tied to TCR beta V- and J-gene trimming. Under in vitro conditions, three CMV-associated chains were confirmed as specific for CMV antigens.

As to this clone: The antigen is undetermined.

The V gene's germline CDR1 is LNHDA and CDR2 SQIVND (reference sequence). V lost 0 bases and J lost 4, with 12 bases in between. The CDR3 sequence is 15 residues long. The PCR ran on 60 Vbeta and 13 Jbeta primers. The protocol was immunoSEQ multiplex PCR, while the TCRdb copy is restricted to in-frame clones and leaves out a portion. The sample yields around 53,000 clones, about 73% seen once. The chain couples TRBV19 to TRBJ1-1; perhaps TRBD1 as D (6 bases). The sequenced material came from PBMCs. The source of this sequence is a man between 18 and 35 years old in good health and CMV-seronegative. The CDR3 coding sequence is TGTGCCAGTAGTATAGATGGGGGGGCAGCCACTGAAGCTTTCTTT. Its protein product is CASSIDGGAATEAFF.